The clone carrying this T cell receptor beta chain came up a few times. The antigen is undetermined. All donors were healthy HIV-negative adults lacking recent acute infections or vaccinations. The donors were all Caucasian adults (living in Nashville, Tennessee). This sample was included in a study of shared clonotypes between healthy human individuals. General study findings and limits: Blood was the only sampled material, and tissue repertoires likely differ.

Trimming cost V 4 bases and J 2 bases; bases outside gene matches: 6. This CDR3 has 15 residues. Germline CDR1 reads SGHNT; CDR2 reads YYREEE (reference sequence). Only in-frame clones appear in the TCRdb table, and some are missing; sequencing was by immunoSEQ multiplex PCR. The sample holds around 320,000 clones, around 87% seen once. Material for sequencing was memory CD8+ T cells sorted from blood. The sample's subset: CD45RO+ cells pooled with CCR7-negative TemRA cells. This rearrangement joins TRBV5-4 to TRBJ2-7; TRBD1 agrees at 10 bases. The sequence derives from a man younger than 35 in good health. CDR3 in amino acids: CASSLGQGRTYEQYF. In nucleotides, the CDR3 is TGTGCCAGCAGCCTGGGACAGGGGCGCACCTACGAGCAGTACTTC.